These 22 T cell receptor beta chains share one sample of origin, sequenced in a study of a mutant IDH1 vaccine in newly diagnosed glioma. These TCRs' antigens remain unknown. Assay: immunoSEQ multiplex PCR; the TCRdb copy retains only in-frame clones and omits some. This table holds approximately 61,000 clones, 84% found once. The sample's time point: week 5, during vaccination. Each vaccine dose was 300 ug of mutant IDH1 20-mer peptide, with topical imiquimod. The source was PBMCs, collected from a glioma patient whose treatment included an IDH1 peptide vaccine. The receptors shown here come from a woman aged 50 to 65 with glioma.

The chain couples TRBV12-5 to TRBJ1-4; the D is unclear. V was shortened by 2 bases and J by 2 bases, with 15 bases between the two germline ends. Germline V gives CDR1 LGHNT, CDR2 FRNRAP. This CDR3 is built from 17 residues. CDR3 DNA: TGTGCTAGTGGTTTGCTAAAGGGAGGTACCACTAATGAAAAACTGTTTTTT. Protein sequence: CASGLLKGGTTNEKLFF.

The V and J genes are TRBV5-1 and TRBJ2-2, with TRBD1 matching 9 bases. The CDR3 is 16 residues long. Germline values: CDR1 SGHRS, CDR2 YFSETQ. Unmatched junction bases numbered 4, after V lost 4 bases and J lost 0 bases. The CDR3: CASSARQGANTGELFF. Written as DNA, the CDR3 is TGCGCCAGCAGCGCCAGACAGGGGGCGAACACCGGGGAGCTGTTTTTT.

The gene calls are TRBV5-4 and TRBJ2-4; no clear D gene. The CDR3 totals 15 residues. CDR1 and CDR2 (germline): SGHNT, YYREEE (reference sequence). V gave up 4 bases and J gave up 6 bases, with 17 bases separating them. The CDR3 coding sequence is TGTGCCAGCAGCATTGACCCCACCCCTGGAAACATTCAGTACTTC. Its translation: CASSIDPTPGNIQYF.

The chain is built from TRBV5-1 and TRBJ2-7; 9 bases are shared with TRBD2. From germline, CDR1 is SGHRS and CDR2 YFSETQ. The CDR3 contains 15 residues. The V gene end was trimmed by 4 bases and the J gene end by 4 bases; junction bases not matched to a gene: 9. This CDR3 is CASSPLVAGDYEQYF. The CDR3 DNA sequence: TGCGCCAGCAGCCCCCTGGTAGCGGGGGATTACGAGCAGTACTTC.

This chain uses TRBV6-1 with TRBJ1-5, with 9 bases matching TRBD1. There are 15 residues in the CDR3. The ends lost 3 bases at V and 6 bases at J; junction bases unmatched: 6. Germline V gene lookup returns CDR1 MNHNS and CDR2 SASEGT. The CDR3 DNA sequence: TGTGCCAGCAGTGAGGAGACAGGGGGATCTCAGCCCCAGCATTTT. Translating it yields CASSEETGGSQPQHF.

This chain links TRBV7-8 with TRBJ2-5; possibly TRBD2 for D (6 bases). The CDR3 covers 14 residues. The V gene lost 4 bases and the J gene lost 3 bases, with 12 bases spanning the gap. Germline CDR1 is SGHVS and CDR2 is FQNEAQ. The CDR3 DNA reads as TGTGCCAGCAGCTCGAAGCGGGTAGAAGAGACCCAGTACTTC. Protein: CASSSKRVEETQYF.

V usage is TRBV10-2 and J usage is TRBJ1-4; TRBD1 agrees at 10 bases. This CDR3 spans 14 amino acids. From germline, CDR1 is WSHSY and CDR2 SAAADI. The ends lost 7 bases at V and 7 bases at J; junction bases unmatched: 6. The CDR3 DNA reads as TGCGCCAGCATCCCGGACAGGGGGAGTGAAAAACTGTTTTTT. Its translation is CASIPDRGSEKLFF.

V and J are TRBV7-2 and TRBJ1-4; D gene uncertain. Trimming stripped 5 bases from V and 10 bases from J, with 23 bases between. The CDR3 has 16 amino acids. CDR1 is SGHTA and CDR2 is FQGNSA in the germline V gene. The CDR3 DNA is TGTGCCAGCAGCGTAGTCAACAGCCCTTCCGTCGGAAAACTGTTTTTT. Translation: CASSVVNSPSVGKLFF. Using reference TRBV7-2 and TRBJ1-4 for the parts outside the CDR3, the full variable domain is GAGVSQSPSNKVTEKGKDVELRCDPISGHTALYWYRQSLGQGLEFLIYFQGNSAPDKSGLPSDRFSAERTGGSVSTLTIQRTQQEDSAVYLCASSVVNSPSVGKLFFGSGTQLSVL.

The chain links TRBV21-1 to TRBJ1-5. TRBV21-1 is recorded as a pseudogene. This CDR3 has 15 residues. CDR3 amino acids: CASSKGGNSNQPQHF. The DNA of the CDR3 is TGTGCCAGCAGCAAGGGGGGAAACAGCAATCAGCCCCAGCATTTT.

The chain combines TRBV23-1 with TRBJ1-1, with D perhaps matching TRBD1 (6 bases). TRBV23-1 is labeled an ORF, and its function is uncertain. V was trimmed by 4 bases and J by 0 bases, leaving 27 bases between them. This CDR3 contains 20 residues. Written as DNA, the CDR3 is TGCGCCAGCAGTCTCAGACCCGACAGGCCCAGGAGGAATATGAACACTGAAGCTTTCTTT. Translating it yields CASSLRPDRPRRNMNTEAFF.

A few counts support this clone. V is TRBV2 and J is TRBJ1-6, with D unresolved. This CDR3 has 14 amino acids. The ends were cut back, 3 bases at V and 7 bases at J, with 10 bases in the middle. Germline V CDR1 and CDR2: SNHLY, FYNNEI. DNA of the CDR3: TGTGCCAGCAGTGAGAGTGGACTCAATTCACCCCTCCACTTT. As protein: CASSESGLNSPLHF.

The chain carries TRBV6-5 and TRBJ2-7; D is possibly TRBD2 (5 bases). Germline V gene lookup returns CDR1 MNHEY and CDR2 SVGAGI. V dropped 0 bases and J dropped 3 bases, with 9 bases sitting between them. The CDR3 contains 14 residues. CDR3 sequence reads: CASSYSDGNYEQYF. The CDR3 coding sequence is TGTGCCAGCAGTTACTCTGACGGGAACTACGAGCAGTACTTC.

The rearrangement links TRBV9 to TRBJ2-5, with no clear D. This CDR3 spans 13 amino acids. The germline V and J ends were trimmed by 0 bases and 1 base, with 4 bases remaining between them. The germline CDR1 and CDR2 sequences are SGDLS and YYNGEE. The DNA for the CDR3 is TGTGCCAGCAGCGTAGATGGCCAAGAGACCCAGTACTTC. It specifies CASSVDGQETQYF.

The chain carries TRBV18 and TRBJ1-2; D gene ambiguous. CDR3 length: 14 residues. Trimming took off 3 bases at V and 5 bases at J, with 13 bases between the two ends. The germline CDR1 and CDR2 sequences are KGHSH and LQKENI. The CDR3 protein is CASSPASSGYGYTF. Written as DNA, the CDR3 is TGTGCCAGCTCACCGGCCTCTTCGGGGTATGGCTACACCTTC.

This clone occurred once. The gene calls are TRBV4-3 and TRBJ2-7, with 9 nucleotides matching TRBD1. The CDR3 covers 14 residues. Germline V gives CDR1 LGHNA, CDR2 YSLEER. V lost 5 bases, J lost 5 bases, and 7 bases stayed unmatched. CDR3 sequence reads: CASSRRQGVDEQYF. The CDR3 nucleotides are TGCGCCAGCAGCAGGCGACAGGGGGTGGACGAGCAGTACTTC.

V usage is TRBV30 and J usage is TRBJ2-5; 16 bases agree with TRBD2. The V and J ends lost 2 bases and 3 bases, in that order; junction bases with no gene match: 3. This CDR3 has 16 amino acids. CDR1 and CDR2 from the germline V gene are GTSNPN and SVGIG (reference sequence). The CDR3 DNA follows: TGTGCCTGGAGTCGTGGGACTAGCGGGGGGGAAGAGACCCAGTACTTC. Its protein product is CAWSRGTSGGEETQYF.

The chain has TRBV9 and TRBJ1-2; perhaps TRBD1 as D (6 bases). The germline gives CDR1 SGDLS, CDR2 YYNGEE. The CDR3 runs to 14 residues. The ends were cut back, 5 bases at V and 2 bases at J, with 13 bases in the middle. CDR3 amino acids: CASSSNQGNYGYTF. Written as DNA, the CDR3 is TGTGCCAGCAGTTCGAACCAGGGGAACTATGGCTACACCTTC.

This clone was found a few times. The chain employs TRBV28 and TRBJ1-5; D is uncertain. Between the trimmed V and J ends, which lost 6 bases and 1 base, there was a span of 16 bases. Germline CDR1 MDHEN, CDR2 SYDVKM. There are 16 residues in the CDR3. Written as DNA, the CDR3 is TGTGCCAGCAGGATACGGGGATACCTAAGCAATCAGCCCCAGCATTTT. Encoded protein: CASRIRGYLSNQPQHF.

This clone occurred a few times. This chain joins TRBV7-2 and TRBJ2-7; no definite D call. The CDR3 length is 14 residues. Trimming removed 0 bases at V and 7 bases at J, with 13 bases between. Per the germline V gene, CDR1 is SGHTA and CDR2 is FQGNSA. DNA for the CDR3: TGTGCCAGCAGCTTAGCGCGATCCCTACGGGAGCAGTACTTC. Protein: CASSLARSLREQYF.

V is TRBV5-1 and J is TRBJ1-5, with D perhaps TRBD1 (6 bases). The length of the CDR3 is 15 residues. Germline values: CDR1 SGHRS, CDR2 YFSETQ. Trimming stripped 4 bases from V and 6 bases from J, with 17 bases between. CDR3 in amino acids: CASSNGRGQGQPQHF. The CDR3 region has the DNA TGCGCCAGCAGCAACGGACGGGGACAAGGTCAGCCCCAGCATTTT.

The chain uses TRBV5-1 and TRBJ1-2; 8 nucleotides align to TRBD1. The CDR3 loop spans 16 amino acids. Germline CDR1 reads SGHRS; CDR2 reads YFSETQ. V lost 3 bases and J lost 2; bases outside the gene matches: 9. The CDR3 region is CASSWGAGGANYGYTF. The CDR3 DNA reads TGCGCCAGCAGCTGGGGGGCAGGGGGCGCAAACTATGGCTACACCTTC.

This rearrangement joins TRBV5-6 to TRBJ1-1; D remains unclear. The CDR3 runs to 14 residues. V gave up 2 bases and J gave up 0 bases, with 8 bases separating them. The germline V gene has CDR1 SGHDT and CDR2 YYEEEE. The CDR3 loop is CASSLRRVNTEAFF. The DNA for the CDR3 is TGTGCCAGCAGCTTACGGCGGGTGAACACTGAAGCTTTCTTT.